This T cell receptor beta chain appears in the sequencing data of a study of Ad26.COV2.S vaccination and SARS-CoV-2 variants. Whole-study context: The donor was enrolled in the Ad26.COV2.S arm of the COV1001 trial. The vaccine Ad26.COV2.S was put into the muscle once, or twice with 56 days between.

The protocol was immunoSEQ multiplex PCR, while the TCRdb copy is restricted to in-frame clones and leaves out a portion. Of some 290,000 clones listed, about 86% are singletons. The treatment: over 15 received Ad26.COV2.S at low or high dose, single or two shots; roughly five received placebo; per-sample allocation not given. All samples were drawn on day 63, counting from the first vaccine or placebo injection. Findings and limits, study-wide: Vaccine recipients and placebo recipients showed similar non-spike TCR breadth. Greater spike-specific TCR breadth was seen in vaccine recipients than in placebo recipients.

As to this clone: Its matching antigen is unknown.

This specimen consisted of peripheral blood, obtained in a trial of Ad26.COV2.S vaccine versus placebo. This clonotype originated in a person between 18 and 65 years old who received the Ad26.COV2.S COVID-19 vaccine or a placebo.

The CDR3 is CASSPITGTPGYGYTF. The CDR3 DNA is TGTGCCAGCTCACCGATTACAGGAACCCCCGGCTATGGCTACACCTTC. The chain recombines TRBV18 with TRBJ1-2; perhaps TRBD1 as D (5 bases). CDR1 and CDR2 from the germline V gene are KGHSH and LQKENI. CDR3 size: 16 residues. V shed 3 bases and J shed 4 bases, with 18 bases lying between them.